This TCR beta chain came from a study of T cell responses to AZD1222 COVID-19 vaccine. Clones were read by immunoSEQ multiplex PCR, and TCRdb kept only the in-frame ones, dropping some. The sample shows roughly 140,000 clones, around 89% of them seen only once. Trimming stripped 2 bases from V and 3 bases from J, with 5 bases between. This CDR3 is built from 13 residues. Germline loops: CDR1 MNHEY, CDR2 SMNVEV (reference sequence). Notes on this clone: Distinct nucleotide sequences in the sample also encode this CDR3.

Here the sequenced sample was peripheral blood, taken 28 days after the second AZD1222 dose. The chain joins TRBV27 to TRBJ2-1; D is possibly TRBD1 or TRBD2 (5 bases each). The sequence derives from an adult who received the AZD1222 COVID-19 vaccine. CDR3 sequence: CASSLGGYNEQFF. The CDR3 DNA reads as TGTGCCAGCAGTTTAGGGGGCTACAATGAGCAGTTCTTC.